Included here is one T cell receptor beta chain sequence, with context. Its antigen is not identified. The germline V gene encodes CDR1 MNHNS and CDR2 SASEGT. The CDR3 totals 14 residues. This record belongs to a study of graft-versus-host responses after intestinal transplantation. General study points: Maximum circulating GvH clone levels tracked with early post-transplant HvG decreases.

The data were produced by immunoSEQ multiplex PCR, yet TCRdb's version contains in-frame clones alone and is incomplete. The table lists about 29,000 clones, 85% to 95% of them singletons. This sequence originates from a human patient who received an intestinal transplant, so some T cells may come from the graft donor. V and J are TRBV6-1 and TRBJ2-5; D might be TRBD1 or TRBD2, each matching 7 bases. Judging by the DNA end, TRBJ2-7 fits better; the J call may be wrong. The source was PBMCs, collected about 62 days after intestinal transplant. CDR3 DNA sequence: TGTGCCAGCGGGGGGGACAGACACTCCTACGAGCAGTACTTC. This gives the protein CASGGDRHSYEQYF.